Listed below are T cell receptor beta chains from one sample, sequenced in a study of T cell repertoires in aging, cancer and after chemotherapy. TCRdb re-called the multiplex PCR reads through MiXCR, storing one row per CDR3 protein. The sample contains roughly 3,300 distinct CDR3 sequences, 20% to 25% of which appear only once. The specimen was blood. Source of these receptors: a human donor with a blood cancer. CDR3s include the opening cysteine and the closing phenylalanine or tryptophan. D genes are given only for firm matches. Not all rows give a size; the values are once, few, many and, for expanded clones, a class.

j_gene: TRBJ1-1; v_gene: TRBV12-3/TRBV12-4; d_gene: -; len: 13; abundance: few; CDR3aa: CASRERWDTEAFF; CDR3nt: TGTGCCAGCAGGGAACGATGGGACACTGAAGCTTTCTTT
j_gene: TRBJ2-7; v_gene: TRBV6-6; d_gene: TRBD1; len: 13; abundance: few; CDR3aa: CASSYAQGAKQYF; CDR3nt: TGTGCCAGCAGTTACGCCCAGGGGGCCAAGCAGTACTTC
j_gene: TRBJ2-5; v_gene: TRBV7-9; d_gene: TRBD1; len: 16; abundance: medium-sized; CDR3aa: CASSPARDRLRETQYF; CDR3nt: TGTGCCAGCAGCCCGGCGAGGGACAGGCTAAGGGAGACCCAGTACTTC
j_gene: TRBJ1-2; v_gene: TRBV30; d_gene: -; len: 13; abundance: medium-sized; CDR3aa: CAWSKGWADGYTF; CDR3nt: TGTGCCTGGAGCAAGGGATGGGCTGATGGCTACACCTTC
j_gene: TRBJ1-6; v_gene: TRBV25-1; d_gene: -; len: 16; abundance: -; CDR3aa: CASSEHLGPGNSPLHF; CDR3nt: TGTGCCAGCAGTGAACATCTCGGACCTGGTAATTCACCCCTCCACTTT
j_gene: TRBJ2-1; v_gene: TRBV5-8; d_gene: TRBD1; len: 15; abundance: few; CDR3aa: CASSWTGAVYNEQFF; CDR3nt: TGTGCCAGCAGCTGGACAGGGGCAGTGTACAATGAGCAGTTCTTC
j_gene: TRBJ2-7; v_gene: TRBV6-5; d_gene: TRBD2; len: 15; abundance: medium-sized; CDR3aa: CASSYSGGEGYEQYF; CDR3nt: TGTGCCAGCAGTTACTCAGGAGGGGAGGGCTACGAGCAGTACTTC
j_gene: TRBJ1-6; v_gene: TRBV27; d_gene: -; len: 18; abundance: -; CDR3aa: CASSKITGSQTRNSPLHF; CDR3nt: TGTGCCAGCAGTAAGATAACAGGGTCCCAAACTCGGAATTCACCCCTCCACTTT
j_gene: TRBJ1-1; v_gene: TRBV13; d_gene: -; len: 16; abundance: -; CDR3aa: CASSLVFGTWNTEAFF; CDR3nt: TGTGCCAGCAGCTTAGTATTCGGGACATGGAACACTGAAGCTTTCTTT
j_gene: TRBJ1-2; v_gene: TRBV20-1; d_gene: -; len: 14; abundance: few; CDR3aa: CSAARDNPLYGYTF; CDR3nt: TGCAGTGCTGCCCGGGACAACCCGCTCTATGGCTACACCTTC
j_gene: TRBJ2-3; v_gene: TRBV6-1; d_gene: TRBD2; len: 16; abundance: -; CDR3aa: CASSGLAGGITDTQYF; CDR3nt: TGTGCCAGCAGTGGACTAGCGGGAGGGATCACAGATACGCAGTATTTT
j_gene: TRBJ1-5; v_gene: TRBV19; d_gene: -; len: 17; abundance: medium-sized; CDR3aa: CASTHIRRGRSNQPQHF; CDR3nt: TGTGCCAGCACCCACATTCGGAGGGGAAGGAGCAATCAGCCCCAGCATTTT
j_gene: TRBJ2-1; v_gene: TRBV20-1; d_gene: -; len: 16; abundance: -; CDR3aa: CSARDLGVKSYNEQFF; CDR3nt: TGCAGTGCTAGAGATCTTGGCGTCAAATCCTACAATGAGCAGTTCTTC
j_gene: TRBJ2-3; v_gene: TRBV6-5; d_gene: TRBD2; len: 15; abundance: -; CDR3aa: CASSRSGGAEDTQYF; CDR3nt: TGTGCCAGCAGCCGTAGCGGGGGGGCAGAAGATACGCAGTATTTT
j_gene: TRBJ2-7; v_gene: TRBV18; d_gene: -; len: 13; abundance: -; CDR3aa: CASSPPGDYEQYF; CDR3nt: TGTGCCAGCTCACCCCCGGGGGACTACGAGCAGTACTTC
j_gene: TRBJ1-5; v_gene: TRBV27; d_gene: -; len: 13; abundance: -; CDR3aa: CASRGVPNQPQHF; CDR3nt: TGTGCCAGCAGGGGGGTTCCGAATCAGCCCCAGCATTTT
j_gene: TRBJ2-2; v_gene: TRBV25-1; d_gene: TRBD2; len: 18; abundance: -; CDR3aa: CASSGAAGLAGGPGELFF; CDR3nt: TGTGCCAGCAGTGGCGCTGCCGGACTAGCGGGAGGGCCCGGGGAGCTGTTTTTT